This section outlines one TCR beta chain sequence together with its context. Its antigen is currently unknown. The data stem from a study of T cell responses to AZD1222 COVID-19 vaccine. Study conclusions and caveats: The reported proportion of spike-specific TCRs targeting unmutated variant regions was nearly half. AZD1222 recipients seropositive at baseline numbered only five to seven. Across the whole spike, CD4 TCRs peaked at regions 160-218 and 743-854.

Profiled with immunoSEQ multiplex PCR; TCRdb holds only in-frame clones, not every one. Among 150,000 to 200,000 clones listed, 70% to 90% were seen once. Germline values: CDR1 MDHEN, CDR2 SYDVKM. V shed 3 bases and J shed 1 base, with 16 bases lying between them. CDR3 size: 16 residues. This receptor was obtained from an adult in good health. V is TRBV28 and J is TRBJ2-7; D uncertain. Sample: peripheral blood, taken on day 0 of AZD1222 vaccination. The DNA for the CDR3 is TGTGCCAGCAGTTTTAGTCCCACCCTAGGATCCTACGAGCAGTACTTC. Protein sequence: CASSFSPTLGSYEQYF.